A selection of T cell receptor beta chains follows, all from one sample in a study of OX40 agonist ivuxolimab in advanced cancers. Some clones are missing from TCRdb's copy, which holds only in-frame ones; the method was immunoSEQ multiplex PCR. The sample lists some 40,000 clones; 70% to 90% were seen once. Sample: CD4+ or CD8+ T cells sorted from blood, taken in a trial of the OX40 agonist ivuxolimab. The receptor set was obtained from an adult with an advanced solid tumor such as melanoma, head and neck, liver or kidney cancer. The CDR3 runs from the conserved cysteine through the conserved F or W. The order of the fields is CDR3 DNA, CDR3 protein, J gene, D gene, clone size, V gene. The D gene is left open where the match is weak. Size is omitted from some rows. Given values are once, few, many or a class for expanded clones.

CDR3nt: TGTGCCAGCAGTTCGGGACAGGAGATATATGGCTACACCTTC
CDR3aa: CASSSGQEIYGYTF
j_gene: TRBJ1-2
d_gene: TRBD1
abundance: .
v_gene: TRBV6-5

CDR3nt: TGTGCCAGCAAAGATACTAGCGGGAGGGCCATCCAAGAGACCCAGTACTTC
CDR3aa: CASKDTSGRAIQETQYF
j_gene: TRBJ2-5
d_gene: TRBD2
abundance: .
v_gene: TRBV7-9

CDR3nt: TGTGCCAGCAGCTCCCTGGTTAATAGCGAGAACACCGGGGAGCTGTTTTTT
CDR3aa: CASSSLVNSENTGELFF
j_gene: TRBJ2-2
d_gene: .
abundance: .
v_gene: TRBV5-8

CDR3nt: TGTGCCAGCAGCACATCCGGGACCCTCTCAGAAGAGCAGTACTTC
CDR3aa: CASSTSGTLSEEQYF
j_gene: TRBJ2-7
d_gene: .
abundance: .
v_gene: TRBV9

CDR3nt: TGTGCCAGCAGCCCCTTCCCGGGACTAGCGGGTAGCACAGATACGCAGTATTTT
CDR3aa: CASSPFPGLAGSTDTQYF
j_gene: TRBJ2-3
d_gene: TRBD2
abundance: .
v_gene: TRBV7-9

CDR3nt: TGTGCCAGCAGTGAGGCAGGACCTAATTCACCCCTCCACTTT
CDR3aa: CASSEAGPNSPLHF
j_gene: TRBJ1-6
d_gene: .
abundance: .
v_gene: TRBV6-4

CDR3nt: TGCGCCAGCAGCTCGCCACTAGCGGGGTTCCAAGAGACCCAGTACTTC
CDR3aa: CASSSPLAGFQETQYF
j_gene: TRBJ2-5
d_gene: TRBD2
abundance: .
v_gene: TRBV5-1

CDR3nt: TGTGCCAGCAGTTACGGGACAGCACACACCGGGGAGCTGTTTTTT
CDR3aa: CASSYGTAHTGELFF
j_gene: TRBJ2-2
d_gene: TRBD1
abundance: .
v_gene: TRBV6-5

CDR3nt: TGTGCCAGCAGCTCTAGCGGGAGTCCCTACAATGAGCAGTTCTTC
CDR3aa: CASSSSGSPYNEQFF
j_gene: TRBJ2-1
d_gene: TRBD2
abundance: .
v_gene: TRBV7-3

CDR3nt: TGTGCCAGCAGCTTAGATAGGAGACTTAATCAAGAGACCCAGTACTTC
CDR3aa: CASSLDRRLNQETQYF
j_gene: TRBJ2-5
d_gene: .
abundance: .
v_gene: TRBV7-8

CDR3nt: .
CDR3aa: CASSPSPGLLWLHLRFGVSGYTF
j_gene: TRBJ1-2
d_gene: .
abundance: many
v_gene: TRBV27

CDR3nt: TGCGCCAGCAGCCAAGATGGACAGACCAATGAGCAGTTCTTC
CDR3aa: CASSQDGQTNEQFF
j_gene: TRBJ2-1
d_gene: .
abundance: .
v_gene: TRBV4-3

CDR3nt: TGTGCCAGCAGTTACCTCCGGGACGGGAACACTGAAGCTTTCTTT
CDR3aa: CASSYLRDGNTEAFF
j_gene: TRBJ1-1
d_gene: .
abundance: .
v_gene: TRBV6-5

CDR3nt: TGTGCCAGCAGTTCGGACAGGGCCAGCACAGATACGCAGTATTTT
CDR3aa: CASSSDRASTDTQYF
j_gene: TRBJ2-3
d_gene: TRBD1
abundance: .
v_gene: TRBV6-5

CDR3nt: TGTGCCAGCAGTACCTCGGAAGTCGATGAGCAGTTCTTC
CDR3aa: CASSTSEVDEQFF
j_gene: TRBJ2-1
d_gene: .
abundance: .
v_gene: TRBV6-5

CDR3nt: TGTGCCAGCAGTTCCGGGGCGTCGGGGGCTTTCTTT
CDR3aa: CASSSGASGAFF
j_gene: TRBJ1-1
d_gene: .
abundance: once
v_gene: TRBV6-5

CDR3nt: TGCGCCAGCAGCCAAGATCCAGGGGCCGCCAGGCAGCCCCAGCATTTT
CDR3aa: CASSQDPGAARQPQHF
j_gene: TRBJ1-5
d_gene: .
abundance: .
v_gene: TRBV4-1

CDR3nt: TGTGCCAGCAGACATACAGCCGAACTGAACACTGAAGCTTTCTTT
CDR3aa: CASRHTAELNTEAFF
j_gene: TRBJ1-1
d_gene: .
abundance: .
v_gene: TRBV6-1

CDR3nt: TGTGCCAGCAGCCTCACCCCATACGAGCAGTACTTC
CDR3aa: CASSLTPYEQYF
j_gene: TRBJ2-7
d_gene: .
abundance: few
v_gene: TRBV6-6

CDR3nt: TGTGCCAGCAGTTTAGTTTCTAGCGGGGTCTCTGGGGCCAACGTCCTGACTTTC
CDR3aa: CASSLVSSGVSGANVLTF
j_gene: TRBJ2-6
d_gene: TRBD2
abundance: .
v_gene: TRBV27

CDR3nt: TGTGCCAGCGGACAGAGCGGGGGAGGCGGGGAGCTGTTTTTT
CDR3aa: CASGQSGGGGELFF
j_gene: TRBJ2-2
d_gene: TRBD2
abundance: .
v_gene: TRBV7-9

CDR3nt: TGTGCCACCAGCAGAGGGGGACAACAACAGCCCCAGCATTTT
CDR3aa: CATSRGGQQQPQHF
j_gene: TRBJ1-5
d_gene: .
abundance: once
v_gene: TRBV15

CDR3nt: TGTGCCAGCAGTGAATGGAAACATAATCCATATGGCTACACCTTC
CDR3aa: CASSEWKHNPYGYTF
j_gene: TRBJ1-2
d_gene: .
abundance: .
v_gene: TRBV25-1

CDR3nt: TGTGCCAGCAGCTTGGGCAGGGGGCTAAGGTACGAGCAGTACTTC
CDR3aa: CASSLGRGLRYEQYF
j_gene: TRBJ2-7
d_gene: TRBD1
abundance: .
v_gene: TRBV5-5

CDR3nt: TGTGCCAGCAGCCGAGGACAGGGTTTAGGAGAGACCCAGTACTTC
CDR3aa: CASSRGQGLGETQYF
j_gene: TRBJ2-5
d_gene: TRBD1
abundance: .
v_gene: TRBV13

CDR3nt: TGTGCCATCAGTGAGGCCGACAGGGGGCCGATCTATAGCAATCAGCCCCAGCATTTT
CDR3aa: CAISEADRGPIYSNQPQHF
j_gene: TRBJ1-5
d_gene: TRBD1
abundance: .
v_gene: TRBV10-3

CDR3nt: TGTGCCGCTCCTCTAAATCTAGCGGGAATAACGAGACTCGATACGCAGTATTTT
CDR3aa: CAAPLNLAGITRLDTQYF
j_gene: TRBJ2-3
d_gene: TRBD2
abundance: .
v_gene: TRBV7-2

CDR3nt: TGTGCCAGCAGTTTGACAGGGATAAGTCAGCCCCAGCATTTT
CDR3aa: CASSLTGISQPQHF
j_gene: TRBJ1-5
d_gene: TRBD1
abundance: once
v_gene: TRBV27

CDR3nt: TGCGCCAGCAGCCAAGATCGGGCAGGGACCATCGGAAACACCATATATTTT
CDR3aa: CASSQDRAGTIGNTIYF
j_gene: TRBJ1-3
d_gene: .
abundance: .
v_gene: TRBV4-3

CDR3nt: TGTGCCACCAGCGTTTATGGCTACACCTTC
CDR3aa: CATSVYGYTF
j_gene: TRBJ1-2
d_gene: .
abundance: .
v_gene: TRBV15

CDR3nt: TGTGCCAGCAGTTCAGACAAGCCAACGGACTCGGGAGCTGTTTTT
CDR3aa: CASSSDKPTDSGAVF
j_gene: TRBJ2-2
d_gene: .
abundance: .
v_gene: TRBV6-9

CDR3nt: TGTGCCAGCAGGACAGGATACAATGAGCAGTTCTTC
CDR3aa: CASRTGYNEQFF
j_gene: TRBJ2-1
d_gene: .
abundance: .
v_gene: TRBV27

CDR3nt: TGTGCCAGCAGCTTAGCGTTGCGGACAGGGATAAGTGCAGATACGCAGTATTTT
CDR3aa: CASSLALRTGISADTQYF
j_gene: TRBJ2-3
d_gene: TRBD1
abundance: .
v_gene: TRBV7-9

CDR3nt: TGTGCCAGTAGTATGGGGGGACAGCCCCAGCATTTT
CDR3aa: CASSMGGQPQHF
j_gene: TRBJ1-5
d_gene: .
abundance: once
v_gene: TRBV19

CDR3nt: TGTGCCAGCAGCCTCGGACAGGGGTATAGCAATCAGCCCCAGCATTTT
CDR3aa: CASSLGQGYSNQPQHF
j_gene: TRBJ1-5
d_gene: TRBD1
abundance: .
v_gene: TRBV7-2

CDR3nt: TGTGCCACCAGCAGAGACAGGGGGGCCGGGGAGCTGTTTTTT
CDR3aa: CATSRDRGAGELFF
j_gene: TRBJ2-2
d_gene: .
abundance: .
v_gene: TRBV15

CDR3nt: TGTGCCTGGAGTGTACTAAGCGGGGGGTACAATGAGCAGTTCTTC
CDR3aa: CAWSVLSGGYNEQFF
j_gene: TRBJ2-1
d_gene: TRBD2
abundance: .
v_gene: TRBV30

CDR3nt: TGTGCCAGCAGTGTGCCGACAGCAATTACGGGGTACAATGAGCAGTTCTTC
CDR3aa: CASSVPTAITGYNEQFF
j_gene: TRBJ2-1
d_gene: .
abundance: .
v_gene: TRBV6-1

CDR3nt: TGTGCCTGGAAAGCCCTTGAGGCTTTCTTT
CDR3aa: CAWKALEAFF
j_gene: TRBJ1-1
d_gene: .
abundance: few
v_gene: TRBV30

CDR3nt: TGTGCCAGCAGCTTAGGGCTAGCGGGGGGTAACATTCAGTACTTC
CDR3aa: CASSLGLAGGNIQYF
j_gene: TRBJ2-4
d_gene: TRBD2
abundance: .
v_gene: TRBV7-3

CDR3nt: TGTGCCAGCAGTTACTCTGGAGGTTTCGAGACCCAGTACTTC
CDR3aa: CASSYSGGFETQYF
j_gene: TRBJ2-5
d_gene: .
abundance: .
v_gene: TRBV6-6

CDR3nt: TGTGCCAGTAGTATCGGATGGACTAGCGGGGAGTCCGGGGAGCTGTTTTTT
CDR3aa: CASSIGWTSGESGELFF
j_gene: TRBJ2-2
d_gene: TRBD2
abundance: .
v_gene: TRBV19

CDR3nt: TGTGCCTGGGGGTCAACTAGCGGGGGGCCTAGAACCTACAATGAGCAGTTCTTC
CDR3aa: CAWGSTSGGPRTYNEQFF
j_gene: TRBJ2-1
d_gene: TRBD2
abundance: .
v_gene: TRBV30

CDR3nt: TGCGCCAGCAGCCAGGAGGGGTGGTACGAGCAGTACTTC
CDR3aa: CASSQEGWYEQYF
j_gene: TRBJ2-7
d_gene: .
abundance: .
v_gene: TRBV10-2

CDR3nt: TGCGCCAGCAGTGAGTCAGGCTTTGGGAGGGCCAACGTCCTGACTTTC
CDR3aa: CASSESGFGRANVLTF
j_gene: TRBJ2-6
d_gene: .
abundance: .
v_gene: TRBV10-1

CDR3nt: TGCGCCAGCAGCCAGGGACTAGCGGGGAATGATGAGCAGTTCTTC
CDR3aa: CASSQGLAGNDEQFF
j_gene: TRBJ2-1
d_gene: TRBD2
abundance: .
v_gene: TRBV4-1

CDR3nt: TGTGCCAGCAGTTACTCCGACAGGGGGCTGTACGAGCAGTACTTC
CDR3aa: CASSYSDRGLYEQYF
j_gene: TRBJ2-7
d_gene: TRBD1
abundance: .
v_gene: TRBV6-5

CDR3nt: TGTGCCAGCAGTTTAGACCTAGCGGTCTACAATGAGCAGTTCTTC
CDR3aa: CASSLDLAVYNEQFF
j_gene: TRBJ2-1
d_gene: TRBD2
abundance: .
v_gene: TRBV27

CDR3nt: TGCAGCGTTGTTTTTTTCATGGGGGAAGAGAACACTGAAGCTTTCTTT
CDR3aa: CSVVFFMGEENTEAFF
j_gene: TRBJ1-1
d_gene: .
abundance: .
v_gene: TRBV29-1

CDR3nt: TGTGCTAGCAGCACAGGGGTGAACACTGAAGCTTTCTTT
CDR3aa: CASSTGVNTEAFF
j_gene: TRBJ1-1
d_gene: TRBD1
abundance: .
v_gene: TRBV7-7